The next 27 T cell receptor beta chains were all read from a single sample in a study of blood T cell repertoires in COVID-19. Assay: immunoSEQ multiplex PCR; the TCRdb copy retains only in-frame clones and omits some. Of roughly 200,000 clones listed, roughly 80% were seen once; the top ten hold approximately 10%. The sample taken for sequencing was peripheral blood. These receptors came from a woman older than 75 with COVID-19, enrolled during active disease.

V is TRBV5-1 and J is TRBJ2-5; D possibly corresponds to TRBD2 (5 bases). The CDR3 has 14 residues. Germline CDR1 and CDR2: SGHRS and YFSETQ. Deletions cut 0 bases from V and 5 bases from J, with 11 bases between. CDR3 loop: CASSLAEGRETQYF. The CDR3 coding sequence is TGCGCCAGCAGCTTGGCCGAGGGTCGGGAGACCCAGTACTTC.

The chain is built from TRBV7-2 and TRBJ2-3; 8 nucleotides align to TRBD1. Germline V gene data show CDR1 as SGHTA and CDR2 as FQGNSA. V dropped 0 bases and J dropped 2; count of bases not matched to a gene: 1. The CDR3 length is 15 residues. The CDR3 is CASSLAGQVTDTQYF. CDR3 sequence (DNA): TGTGCCAGCAGCTTAGCGGGACAGGTCACAGATACGCAGTATTTT.

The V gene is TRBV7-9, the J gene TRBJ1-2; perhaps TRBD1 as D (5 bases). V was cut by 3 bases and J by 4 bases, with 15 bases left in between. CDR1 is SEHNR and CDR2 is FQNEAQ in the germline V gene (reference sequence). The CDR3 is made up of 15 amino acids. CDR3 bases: TGTGCCAGCAGCTTGGCGGGACTTGAGTCCTATGGCTACACCTTC. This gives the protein CASSLAGLESYGYTF.

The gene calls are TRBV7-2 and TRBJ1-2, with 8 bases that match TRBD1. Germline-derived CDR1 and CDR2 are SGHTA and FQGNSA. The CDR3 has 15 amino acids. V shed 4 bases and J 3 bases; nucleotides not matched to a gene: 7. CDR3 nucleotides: TGTGCCAGCAGCTCTAGGACAGGGAGTGACTATGGCTACACCTTC. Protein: CASSSRTGSDYGYTF.

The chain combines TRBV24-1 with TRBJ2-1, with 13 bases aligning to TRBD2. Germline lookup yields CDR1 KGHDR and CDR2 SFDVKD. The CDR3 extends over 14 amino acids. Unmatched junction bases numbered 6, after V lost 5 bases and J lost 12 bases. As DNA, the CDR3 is TGTGCCACCAGTGCCGGGACTAGCGGGGCAGGGCAGTTCTTC. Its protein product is CATSAGTSGAGQFF.

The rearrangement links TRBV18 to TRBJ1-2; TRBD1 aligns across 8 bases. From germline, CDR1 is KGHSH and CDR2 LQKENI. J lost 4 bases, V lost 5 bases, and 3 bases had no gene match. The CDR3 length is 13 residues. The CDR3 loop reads CASSLDRAYGYTF. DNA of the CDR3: TGTGCCAGCTCATTGGACAGGGCCTATGGCTACACCTTC.

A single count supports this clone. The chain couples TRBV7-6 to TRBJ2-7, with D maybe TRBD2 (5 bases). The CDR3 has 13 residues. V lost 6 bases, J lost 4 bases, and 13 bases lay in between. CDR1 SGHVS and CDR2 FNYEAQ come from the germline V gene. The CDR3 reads CASRPPSGYEQYF. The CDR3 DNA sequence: TGTGCCAGCAGGCCCCCCTCGGGGTACGAGCAGTACTTC. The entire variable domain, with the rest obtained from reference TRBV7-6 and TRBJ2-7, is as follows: GAGVSQSPRYKVTKRGQDVALRCDPISGHVSLYWYRQALGQGPEFLTYFNYEAQQDKSGLPNDRFSAERPEGSISTLTIQRTEQRDSAMYRCASRPPSGYEQYFGPGTRLTVT.

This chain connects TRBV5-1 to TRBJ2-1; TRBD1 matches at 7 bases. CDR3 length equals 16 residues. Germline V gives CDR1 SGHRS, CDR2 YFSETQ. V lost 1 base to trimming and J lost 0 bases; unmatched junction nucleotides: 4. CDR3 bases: TGCGCCAGCAGCTTGTGGGACAGTAGCTCCTACAATGAGCAGTTCTTC. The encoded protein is CASSLWDSSSYNEQFF.

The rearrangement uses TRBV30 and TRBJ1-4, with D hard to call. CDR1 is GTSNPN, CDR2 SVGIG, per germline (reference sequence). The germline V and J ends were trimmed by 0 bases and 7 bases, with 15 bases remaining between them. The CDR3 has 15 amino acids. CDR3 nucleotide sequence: TGTGCCTGGAGTGTACCGGGAGGGCGACGTGAAAAACTGTTTTTT. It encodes CAWSVPGGRREKLFF.

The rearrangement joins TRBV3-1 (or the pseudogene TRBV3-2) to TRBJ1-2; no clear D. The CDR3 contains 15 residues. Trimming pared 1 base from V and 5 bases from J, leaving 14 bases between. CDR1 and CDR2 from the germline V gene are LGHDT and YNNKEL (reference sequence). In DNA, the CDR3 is TGTGCCAGCAGCCAAGGAGGACTGAAGGCGTATGGCTACACCTTC. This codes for CASSQGGLKAYGYTF.

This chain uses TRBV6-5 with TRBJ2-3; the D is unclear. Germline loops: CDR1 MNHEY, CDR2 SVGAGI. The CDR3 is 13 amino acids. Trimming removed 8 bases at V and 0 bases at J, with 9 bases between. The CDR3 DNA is TGTGCCAGCTTGGCACCTAGCACAGATACGCAGTATTTT. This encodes CASLAPSTDTQYF.

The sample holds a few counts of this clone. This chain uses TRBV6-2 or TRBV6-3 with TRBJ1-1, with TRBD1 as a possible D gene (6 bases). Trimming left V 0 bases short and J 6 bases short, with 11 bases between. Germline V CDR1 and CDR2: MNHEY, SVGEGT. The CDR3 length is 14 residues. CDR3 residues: CASSYSEGVSEAFF. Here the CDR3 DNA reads TGTGCCAGCAGTTACTCCGAGGGGGTCTCTGAAGCTTTCTTT.

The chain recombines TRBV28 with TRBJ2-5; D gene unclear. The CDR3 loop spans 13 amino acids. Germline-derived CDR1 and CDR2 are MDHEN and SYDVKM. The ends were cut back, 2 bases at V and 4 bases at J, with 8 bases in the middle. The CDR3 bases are TGTGCCAGCAGTTTACCTAGTGCAGAGACCCAGTACTTC. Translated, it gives CASSLPSAETQYF. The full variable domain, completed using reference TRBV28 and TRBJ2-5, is DVKVTQSSRYLVKRTGEKVFLECVQDMDHENMFWYRQDPGLGLRLIYFSYDVKMKEKGDIPEGYSVSREKKERFSLILESASTNQTSMYLCASSLPSAETQYFGPGTRLLVL.

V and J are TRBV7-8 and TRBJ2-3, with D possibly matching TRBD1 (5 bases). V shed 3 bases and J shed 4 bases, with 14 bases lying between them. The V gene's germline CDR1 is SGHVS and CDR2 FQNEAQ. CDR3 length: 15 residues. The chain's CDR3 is CASSFKGRRADTQYF. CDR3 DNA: TGTGCCAGCAGCTTTAAGGGGCGTCGCGCAGATACGCAGTATTTT. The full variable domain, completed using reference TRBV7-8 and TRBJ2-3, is GAGVSQSPRYKVAKRGQDVALRCDPISGHVSLFWYQQALGQGPEFLTYFQNEAQLDKSGLPSDRFFAERPEGSVSTLKIQRTQQEDSAVYLCASSFKGRRADTQYFGPGTRLTVL.

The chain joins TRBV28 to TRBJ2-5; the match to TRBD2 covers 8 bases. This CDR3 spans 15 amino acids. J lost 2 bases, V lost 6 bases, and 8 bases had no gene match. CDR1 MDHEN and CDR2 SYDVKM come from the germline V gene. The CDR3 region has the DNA TGTGCCAGCAGGTCGAGCGGGGGCCGTCAAGAGACCCAGTACTTC. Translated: CASRSSGGRQETQYF.

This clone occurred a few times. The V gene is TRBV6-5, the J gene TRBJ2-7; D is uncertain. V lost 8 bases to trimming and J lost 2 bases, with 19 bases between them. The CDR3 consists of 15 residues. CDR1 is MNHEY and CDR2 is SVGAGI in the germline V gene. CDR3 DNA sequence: TGTGCCAGCTCCACCAACCTTGGTGCAGCCTACGAGCAGTACGTC. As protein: CASSTNLGAAYEQYV.

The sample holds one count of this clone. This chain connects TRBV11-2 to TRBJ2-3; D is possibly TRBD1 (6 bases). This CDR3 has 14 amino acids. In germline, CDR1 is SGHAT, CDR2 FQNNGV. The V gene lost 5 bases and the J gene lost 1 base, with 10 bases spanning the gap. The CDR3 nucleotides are TGTGCCAGCAGCCCTACAGGGCGCACAGATACGCAGTATTTT. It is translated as CASSPTGRTDTQYF. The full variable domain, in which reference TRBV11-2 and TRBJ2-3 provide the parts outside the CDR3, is EAGVAQSPRYKIIEKRQSVAFWCNPISGHATLYWYQQILGQGPKLLIQFQNNGVVDDSQLPKDRFSAERLKGVDSTLKIQPAKLEDSAVYLCASSPTGRTDTQYFGPGTRLTVL.

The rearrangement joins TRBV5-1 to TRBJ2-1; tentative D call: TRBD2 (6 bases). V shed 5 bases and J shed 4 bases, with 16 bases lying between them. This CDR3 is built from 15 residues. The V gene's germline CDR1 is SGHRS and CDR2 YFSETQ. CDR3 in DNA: TGCGCCAGCAGAGGGACGGGGGTCGAATACAATGAGCAGTTCTTC. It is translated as CASRGTGVEYNEQFF.

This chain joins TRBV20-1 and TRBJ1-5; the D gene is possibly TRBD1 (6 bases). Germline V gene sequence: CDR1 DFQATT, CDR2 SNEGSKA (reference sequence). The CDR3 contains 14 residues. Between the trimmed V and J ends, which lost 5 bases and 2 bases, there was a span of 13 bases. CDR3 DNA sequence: TGCAGTGCTCGTGGACAGCCTGGCAATCAGCCCCAGCATTTT. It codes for CSARGQPGNQPQHF.

The CDR3 DNA is TGTGCCAGCAGGGTACCGGGACAGGGCGAAAAACTGTTTTTT. Protein: CASRVPGQGEKLFF. This chain uses TRBV28 with TRBJ1-4; 9 bases line up with TRBD1. The germline V gene has CDR1 MDHEN and CDR2 SYDVKM. This CDR3 has 14 residues. The junction had 7 bases not matched to a gene; V was cut back by 6 bases and J by 8 bases.

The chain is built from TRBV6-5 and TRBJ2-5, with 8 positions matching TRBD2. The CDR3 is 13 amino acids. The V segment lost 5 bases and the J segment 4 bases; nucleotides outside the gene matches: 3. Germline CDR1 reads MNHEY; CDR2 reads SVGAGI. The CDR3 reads CASSPGGRETQYF. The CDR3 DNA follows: TGTGCCAGCAGTCCGGGGGGGCGAGAGACCCAGTACTTC.

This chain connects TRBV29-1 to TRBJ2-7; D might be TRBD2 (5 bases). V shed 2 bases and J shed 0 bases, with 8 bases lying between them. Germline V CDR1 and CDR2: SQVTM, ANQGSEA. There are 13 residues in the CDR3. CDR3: CSVEKDFSYEQYF. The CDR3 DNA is TGCAGCGTTGAAAAGGACTTCTCCTACGAGCAGTACTTC.

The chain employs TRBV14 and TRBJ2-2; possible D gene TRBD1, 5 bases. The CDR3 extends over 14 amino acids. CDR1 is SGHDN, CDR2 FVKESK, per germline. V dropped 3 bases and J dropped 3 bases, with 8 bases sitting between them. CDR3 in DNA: TGTGCCAGCAGCCAGGGGCTTCACACCGGGGAGCTGTTTTTT. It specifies CASSQGLHTGELFF.

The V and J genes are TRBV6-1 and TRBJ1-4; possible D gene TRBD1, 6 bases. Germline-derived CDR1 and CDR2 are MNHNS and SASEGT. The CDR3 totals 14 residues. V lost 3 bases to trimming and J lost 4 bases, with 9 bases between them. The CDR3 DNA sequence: TGTGCCAGCAGTGAGCAGGGGTTTAATGAAAAACTGTTTTTT. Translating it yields CASSEQGFNEKLFF.

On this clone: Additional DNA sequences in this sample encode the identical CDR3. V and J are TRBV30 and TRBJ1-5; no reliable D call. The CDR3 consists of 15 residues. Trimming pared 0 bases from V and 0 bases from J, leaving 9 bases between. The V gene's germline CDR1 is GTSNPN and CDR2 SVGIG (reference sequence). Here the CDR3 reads CAWSVRGNSNQPQHF. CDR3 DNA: TGTGCCTGGAGTGTTCGGGGAAATAGCAATCAGCCCCAGCATTTT.

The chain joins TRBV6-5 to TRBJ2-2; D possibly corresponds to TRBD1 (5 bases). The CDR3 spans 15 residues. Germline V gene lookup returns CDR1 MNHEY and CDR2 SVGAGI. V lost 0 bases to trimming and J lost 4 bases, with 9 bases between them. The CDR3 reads CASSYSRQSTGELFF. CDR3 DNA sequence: TGTGCCAGCAGTTACTCCCGACAGAGCACCGGGGAGCTGTTTTTT.

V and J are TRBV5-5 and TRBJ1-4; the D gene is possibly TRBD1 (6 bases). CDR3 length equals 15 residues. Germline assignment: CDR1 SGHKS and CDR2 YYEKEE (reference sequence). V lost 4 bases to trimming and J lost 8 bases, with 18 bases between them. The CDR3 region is CASSLLTGREEKLFF. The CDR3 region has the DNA TGTGCCAGCAGCCTTTTAACAGGGCGAGAGGAAAAACTGTTTTTT.